These T cell receptor beta chains were read from a single sample in a study of blood T cell repertoires in COVID-19. Clones were read by immunoSEQ multiplex PCR, and TCRdb kept only the in-frame ones, dropping some. The sample has tens of thousands of clones, around 90% seen once; the top ten hold approximately 0.37%. Material for sequencing was peripheral blood. The receptors were sampled from a human donor in a cohort sampled during active COVID-19. CDR3s include the opening cysteine and the closing phenylalanine or tryptophan. A D gene is named only where the DNA matches it firmly. Clone size is given for some rows only: seen once, a few or many times, or a class if the clone is expanded.

j_call: TRBJ1-2
d_call: TRBD1
clone_size: .
v_call: TRBV2
cdr3_aa: CASSELAGTGNYGYTF
cdr3_nt: TGTGCCAGCAGTGAATTGGCGGGGACAGGGAACTATGGCTACACCTTC

j_call: TRBJ1-3
d_call: .
clone_size: .
v_call: TRBV11-2
cdr3_aa: CASSLGLGPGGNTIYF
cdr3_nt: TGTGCCAGCAGCTTAGGGCTCGGCCCCGGGGGAAACACCATATATTTT

j_call: TRBJ1-2
d_call: TRBD1
clone_size: .
v_call: TRBV5-6
cdr3_aa: CASSRQGYGYTF
cdr3_nt: TGTGCCAGCAGCCGACAGGGCTATGGCTACACCTTC

j_call: TRBJ1-3
d_call: .
clone_size: .
v_call: TRBV3-1/TRBV3-2
cdr3_aa: CASSQEDRAPAIYF
cdr3_nt: TGTGCCAGCAGCCAAGAAGATCGAGCCCCTGCCATATATTTT

j_call: TRBJ1-1
d_call: .
clone_size: .
v_call: TRBV7-2
cdr3_aa: CASSLERHANTEAFF
cdr3_nt: TGTGCCAGCAGCTTAGAACGACACGCGAACACTGAAGCTTTCTTT

j_call: TRBJ1-1
d_call: TRBD1
clone_size: .
v_call: TRBV7-6
cdr3_aa: CASSLGTGGDEAFF
cdr3_nt: TGTGCCAGCAGCTTAGGGACAGGGGGCGATGAAGCTTTCTTT

j_call: TRBJ1-2
d_call: TRBD1
clone_size: .
v_call: TRBV4-1
cdr3_aa: CASSQDGGQIKNKGDGYTF
cdr3_nt: TGCGCCAGCAGCCAAGATGGGGGACAGATCAAAAATAAAGGTGATGGCTACACCTTC

j_call: TRBJ1-1
d_call: .
clone_size: few
v_call: TRBV4-1
cdr3_aa: CASSQDRNFEAFF
cdr3_nt: TGCGCCAGCAGCCAAGACAGGAACTTTGAAGCTTTCTTT

j_call: TRBJ2-7
d_call: TRBD2
clone_size: .
v_call: TRBV11-2
cdr3_aa: CASSLASGDTYEQYF
cdr3_nt: TGTGCCAGCAGCTTAGCTAGCGGGGACACCTACGAGCAGTACTTC

j_call: TRBJ1-5
d_call: .
clone_size: .
v_call: TRBV19
cdr3_aa: CASSPQGQEDQPQHF
cdr3_nt: TGTGCCAGTAGCCCTCAGGGCCAAGAAGATCAGCCCCAGCATTTT

j_call: TRBJ1-2
d_call: .
clone_size: .
v_call: TRBV24-1
cdr3_aa: CATSDSTGPYGYTF
cdr3_nt: TGTGCCACCAGTGATTCTACAGGACCCTATGGCTACACCTTC

j_call: TRBJ2-1
d_call: .
clone_size: .
v_call: TRBV11-2
cdr3_aa: CASSLQRWRVTLNNEQFF
cdr3_nt: TGTGCCAGCAGCTTACAGCGTTGGAGGGTGACATTAAACAATGAGCAGTTCTTC

j_call: TRBJ2-7
d_call: TRBD1
clone_size: .
v_call: TRBV6-5
cdr3_aa: CASRAPGQNTYEQYF
cdr3_nt: TGTGCCAGCAGGGCACCGGGACAGAATACCTACGAGCAGTACTTC

j_call: TRBJ2-1
d_call: .
clone_size: .
v_call: TRBV2
cdr3_aa: CASSDPLVKPGSDEQFF
cdr3_nt: TGTGCCAGCAGTGATCCTTTAGTTAAGCCCGGTTCGGATGAGCAGTTCTTC

j_call: TRBJ1-2
d_call: TRBD1
clone_size: .
v_call: TRBV9
cdr3_aa: CASSVGSGTAYGYTF
cdr3_nt: TGTGCCAGCAGCGTAGGGTCCGGGACAGCCTATGGCTACACCTTC

j_call: TRBJ2-6
d_call: .
clone_size: .
v_call: TRBV6-5
cdr3_aa: CASTRSGANVLTF
cdr3_nt: TGTGCCAGCACCCGAAGCGGGGCCAACGTCCTGACTTTC

j_call: TRBJ1-1
d_call: TRBD1
clone_size: .
v_call: TRBV5-8
cdr3_aa: CASSLRPGGASGAFF
cdr3_nt: TGTGCCAGCAGCTTGCGGCCAGGGGGCGCTTCGGGAGCTTTCTTT

j_call: TRBJ1-1
d_call: .
clone_size: .
v_call: TRBV9
cdr3_aa: CASSPLQGAFF
cdr3_nt: TGTGCCAGCAGCCCTTTGCAGGGCGCTTTCTTT

j_call: TRBJ1-4
d_call: TRBD1
clone_size: .
v_call: TRBV19
cdr3_aa: CASRLTGGGKLFF
cdr3_nt: TGTGCCAGTAGATTAACAGGGGGAGGAAAACTGTTTTTT

j_call: TRBJ2-5
d_call: .
clone_size: .
v_call: TRBV7-9
cdr3_aa: CASSSTHDTVMETQYF
cdr3_nt: TGTGCCAGCAGCTCTACGCATGACACGGTCATGGAGACCCAGTACTTC

j_call: TRBJ2-7
d_call: .
clone_size: .
v_call: TRBV15
cdr3_aa: CATSRDLQGAVEQYF
cdr3_nt: TGTGCCACCAGCAGAGACCTACAGGGTGCGGTCGAGCAGTACTTC

j_call: TRBJ2-7
d_call: .
clone_size: .
v_call: TRBV4-3
cdr3_aa: CASSQDLSPYEQYF
cdr3_nt: TGCGCCAGCAGCCAAGATCTCTCCCCTTACGAGCAGTACTTC

j_call: TRBJ2-7
d_call: .
clone_size: .
v_call: TRBV7-9
cdr3_aa: CASSLAETYEQYF
cdr3_nt: TGTGCCAGCAGCTTGGCGGAAACCTACGAGCAGTACTTC

j_call: TRBJ1-2
d_call: TRBD1
clone_size: .
v_call: TRBV27
cdr3_aa: CASSLSLGTDYGYTF
cdr3_nt: TGTGCCAGCAGTTTATCCCTAGGGACAGACTATGGCTACACCTTC

j_call: TRBJ2-7
d_call: TRBD1
clone_size: .
v_call: TRBV10-2
cdr3_aa: CASIFGQGGYEQYF
cdr3_nt: TGCGCCAGCATTTTTGGACAGGGGGGGTACGAGCAGTACTTC

j_call: TRBJ2-7
d_call: TRBD2
clone_size: few
v_call: TRBV7-2
cdr3_aa: CASTSGTSNHEQYF
cdr3_nt: TGTGCCAGTACCTCCGGGACTAGTAACCACGAGCAGTACTTC

j_call: TRBJ1-2
d_call: .
clone_size: .
v_call: TRBV4-1
cdr3_aa: CASSQDRYGYTF
cdr3_nt: TGCGCCAGCAGCCAAGATCGGTATGGCTACACCTTC

j_call: TRBJ2-7
d_call: TRBD2
clone_size: .
v_call: TRBV7-6
cdr3_aa: CASSPSGGSWGGEQYF
cdr3_nt: TGTGCCAGCAGCCCTAGCGGGGGGTCGTGGGGAGGGGAGCAGTACTTC

j_call: TRBJ1-1
d_call: .
clone_size: once
v_call: TRBV7-9
cdr3_aa: CASSSPSYEPGTEAFF
cdr3_nt: TGTGCCAGCAGCTCACCCTCGTATGAACCGGGGACTGAAGCTTTCTTT

j_call: TRBJ1-4
d_call: .
clone_size: .
v_call: TRBV27
cdr3_aa: CASSPMGRELFF
cdr3_nt: TGTGCCAGCAGCCCGATGGGCAGGGAACTGTTTTTT

j_call: TRBJ1-6
d_call: TRBD1
clone_size: .
v_call: TRBV7-2
cdr3_aa: CASSFTGQGSGSPLHF
cdr3_nt: TGTGCCAGCAGCTTTACTGGACAGGGATCGGGTTCACCCCTCCACTTT

j_call: TRBJ1-1
d_call: .
clone_size: .
v_call: TRBV4-3
cdr3_aa: CASSQGAQGAFF
cdr3_nt: TGCGCCAGCAGCCAAGGGGCCCAGGGAGCTTTCTTT

j_call: TRBJ1-1
d_call: .
clone_size: .
v_call: TRBV7-9
cdr3_aa: CASSLGPGDTEAFF
cdr3_nt: TGTGCCAGCAGCTTAGGCCCAGGGGACACTGAAGCTTTCTTT

j_call: TRBJ1-4
d_call: TRBD1
clone_size: .
v_call: TRBV2
cdr3_aa: CASSRDRANEKLFF
cdr3_nt: TGTGCCAGCAGCCGGGACAGGGCTAATGAAAAACTGTTTTTT

j_call: TRBJ2-1
d_call: TRBD2
clone_size: .
v_call: TRBV29-1
cdr3_aa: CSVARGGPYNEQFF
cdr3_nt: TGCAGCGTTGCCCGGGGGGGCCCCTACAATGAGCAGTTCTTC

j_call: TRBJ2-2
d_call: .
clone_size: .
v_call: TRBV5-1
cdr3_aa: CASSLTATNTGELFF
cdr3_nt: TGCGCCAGCAGCCTGACAGCCACGAACACCGGGGAGCTGTTTTTT

j_call: TRBJ1-1
d_call: TRBD1
clone_size: .
v_call: TRBV27
cdr3_aa: CASSNTGGGTEAFF
cdr3_nt: TGTGCCAGCAGTAACACAGGGGGCGGCACTGAAGCTTTCTTT

j_call: TRBJ1-2
d_call: TRBD1
clone_size: .
v_call: TRBV6-6
cdr3_aa: CASSDRVYGYTF
cdr3_nt: TGTGCCAGCAGTGACAGGGTCTATGGCTACACCTTC

j_call: TRBJ1-6
d_call: .
clone_size: .
v_call: TRBV6-5
cdr3_aa: CASSYSPTGSHSPLHF
cdr3_nt: TGTGCCAGCAGTTACTCCCCGACAGGCTCCCATTCACCCCTCCACTTT

j_call: TRBJ2-1
d_call: TRBD2
clone_size: .
v_call: TRBV7-2
cdr3_aa: CASSLALFGGTSGGTLYNEQFF
cdr3_nt: TGTGCCAGCAGCTTAGCCCTCTTTGGGGGGACTAGCGGGGGGACTCTCTACAATGAGCAGTTCTTC

j_call: TRBJ1-2
d_call: TRBD1
clone_size: .
v_call: TRBV4-1
cdr3_aa: CASSHGTGAPGTF
cdr3_nt: TGCGCCAGCAGCCATGGGACAGGGGCCCCAGGCACCTTC

j_call: TRBJ2-7
d_call: .
clone_size: .
v_call: TRBV10-1
cdr3_aa: CASSPGYSYEQYF
cdr3_nt: TGCGCCAGCAGCCCAGGTTACTCCTACGAGCAGTACTTC

j_call: TRBJ1-2
d_call: .
clone_size: .
v_call: TRBV10-2
cdr3_aa: CASSDYGQPRDYGYTF
cdr3_nt: TGCGCCAGCAGTGACTATGGACAGCCAAGGGACTATGGCTACACCTTC

j_call: TRBJ2-2
d_call: TRBD2
clone_size: .
v_call: TRBV6-6
cdr3_aa: CASSLGLAGDTGELFF
cdr3_nt: TGTGCCAGCAGTCTGGGACTAGCGGGGGACACCGGGGAGCTGTTTTTT

j_call: TRBJ1-5
d_call: TRBD1
clone_size: .
v_call: TRBV6-5
cdr3_aa: CASSRDRGLDQPQHF
cdr3_nt: TGTGCCAGCAGTAGGGACAGGGGGCTCGATCAGCCCCAGCATTTT

j_call: TRBJ1-1
d_call: .
clone_size: .
v_call: TRBV12-3/TRBV12-4
cdr3_aa: CASRILGSTEAFF
cdr3_nt: TGTGCCAGCAGGATACTAGGGTCCACTGAAGCTTTCTTT

j_call: TRBJ2-7
d_call: .
clone_size: .
v_call: TRBV7-9
cdr3_aa: CASSLNGGPRGQVYEQYF
cdr3_nt: TGTGCCAGCAGCTTAAATGGGGGACCTCGGGGACAAGTCTACGAGCAGTACTTC

j_call: TRBJ1-1
d_call: .
clone_size: once
v_call: TRBV19
cdr3_aa: CASRTRKSGGWNTEAFF
cdr3_nt: TGTGCCAGTAGAACCCGAAAGTCGGGGGGATGGAACACTGAAGCTTTCTTT

j_call: TRBJ2-7
d_call: .
clone_size: .
v_call: TRBV7-2
cdr3_aa: CASSSPTKKYEQYF
cdr3_nt: TGTGCCAGCAGCTCCCCGACTAAGAAGTACGAGCAGTACTTC

j_call: TRBJ1-6
d_call: .
clone_size: few
v_call: TRBV27
cdr3_aa: CASSLSTGIGSPLHF
cdr3_nt: TGTGCCAGCAGTTTATCGACGGGAATTGGGTCACCCCTCCACTTT

j_call: TRBJ2-7
d_call: TRBD1
clone_size: .
v_call: TRBV7-2
cdr3_aa: CASSLGQNVNYEQYF
cdr3_nt: TGTGCCAGCAGCCTGGGACAGAACGTAAACTACGAGCAGTACTTC

j_call: TRBJ1-5
d_call: TRBD1
clone_size: .
v_call: TRBV5-5
cdr3_aa: CASSLEAQGDNQPQHF
cdr3_nt: TGTGCCAGCAGCTTGGAAGCACAGGGGGACAATCAGCCCCAGCATTTT

j_call: TRBJ2-7
d_call: TRBD2
clone_size: .
v_call: TRBV6-5
cdr3_aa: CASSYGGGGVSYEQYF
cdr3_nt: TGTGCCAGCAGTTACGGTGGCGGGGGGGTATCCTACGAGCAGTACTTC

j_call: TRBJ1-2
d_call: .
clone_size: .
v_call: TRBV7-9
cdr3_aa: CASSFAVGRHYGYTF
cdr3_nt: TGTGCCAGCAGCTTCGCCGTGGGGCGACACTATGGCTACACCTTC

j_call: TRBJ1-1
d_call: .
clone_size: .
v_call: TRBV4-3
cdr3_aa: CASSQDRGGDGTEAFF
cdr3_nt: TGCGCCAGCAGCCAAGATAGGGGGGGAGATGGCACTGAAGCTTTCTTT

j_call: TRBJ1-1
d_call: .
clone_size: .
v_call: TRBV4-3
cdr3_aa: CASSQDFAGRGTEAFF
cdr3_nt: TGCGCCAGCAGCCAAGACTTCGCGGGACGGGGCACTGAAGCTTTCTTT

j_call: TRBJ2-7
d_call: TRBD1
clone_size: once
v_call: TRBV18
cdr3_aa: CASSLPGQGTYEQYF
cdr3_nt: TGTGCCAGCTCTCTTCCGGGACAGGGTACGTACGAGCAGTACTTC

j_call: TRBJ2-7
d_call: TRBD1
clone_size: .
v_call: TRBV7-2
cdr3_aa: CASSWTGTGPYEQYF
cdr3_nt: TGTGCCAGCAGCTGGACCGGGACAGGTCCCTACGAGCAGTACTTC

j_call: TRBJ1-5
d_call: .
clone_size: once
v_call: TRBV18
cdr3_aa: CASSPSAREDQPQHF
cdr3_nt: TGTGCCAGCTCCCCCTCAGCCAGGGAGGATCAGCCCCAGCATTTT